This passage covers 5 T cell receptor beta chains from one sample sequenced in a study of blood T cells in healthy people across ages. The second PCR ran 7 to 11 cycles with a sample-barcoded 5' primer and J-beta primers. In TCRdb, the 5' RACE reads were re-called with MiXCR into one record per CDR3 protein. The profile covers 550,000 to 600,000 distinct CDR3 sequences, with more than 45% appearing a single time and about 22% taken by the ten largest. Sequenced sample: blood. The receptors were gathered from a man older than 75 in good health.

This clonotype was recorded a few times. The J gene is TRBJ2-3, the V gene TRBV7-2, with D hard to call. The CDR3 has 15 residues. Trimming pared 2 bases from V and 0 bases from J, leaving 9 bases between. Looked up from germline, CDR1 is SGHTA and CDR2 is FQGNSA. The CDR3 reads CASSLISQSTDTQYF. The CDR3 bases are TGTGCCAGCAGCTTAATAAGCCAAAGCACAGATACGCAGTATTTT. Looking up the rest from reference TRBV7-2 and TRBJ2-3 gives the full variable domain: GAGVSQSPSNKVTEKGKDVELRCDPISGHTALYWYRQSLGQGLEFLIYFQGNSAPDKSGLPSDRFSAERTGGSVSTLTIQRTQQEDSAVYLCASSLISQSTDTQYFGPGTRLTVL.

The sample holds many counts of this clonotype. The chain carries TRBV7-9 and TRBJ2-7; perhaps D is TRBD1 or TRBD2 (6 bases each). The CDR3 has 16 residues. The V end lost 1 base, the J end lost 1 base, and 14 bases lay between the germline ends. The germline CDR1 and CDR2 sequences are SEHNR and FQNEAQ (reference sequence). The CDR3 loop reads CASSLGGRGLSYEQYF. The CDR3 DNA is TGTGCCAGCAGCTTAGGGGGCAGGGGACTTTCCTACGAGCAGTACTTC.

This rearrangement joins TRBV20-1 to TRBJ2-7; TRBD2 agrees at 9 bases. Germline V lookup: CDR1 DFQATT, CDR2 SNEGSKA (reference sequence). J gave up 4 bases and V 6 bases, and 13 bases lay outside the gene matches. This CDR3 is 15 amino acids long. CDR3 in DNA: TGCAGTGCCACGCGGGGGCTAGCGGGGATGTACGAGCAGTACTTC. Translated, it gives CSATRGLAGMYEQYF.

The chain carries TRBV2 and TRBJ2-5; TRBD2 aligns across 9 bases. V lost 1 base and J lost 2; bases outside the gene matches: 2. The CDR3 loop spans 15 amino acids. CDR1 and CDR2 (germline): SNHLY, FYNNEI. The CDR3 spells CASSEERGVQETQYF. The CDR3 bases are TGTGCCAGCAGTGAAGAGCGGGGGGTTCAAGAGACCCAGTACTTC.

The CDR3 sequence: CSVERASGAQETQYF. CDR3 coding DNA: TGCAGCGTTGAAAGGGCTAGCGGAGCCCAAGAGACCCAGTACTTC. The genes are TRBV29-1 and TRBJ2-5; 7 bases map to TRBD2. Trimming at V came to 2 bases and at J to 1 base, leaving 7 bases not matched to a gene. This CDR3 is 15 amino acids long. Germline loops: CDR1 SQVTM, CDR2 ANQGSEA.